Detailed here is one T cell receptor (beta chain). After isolation, RNA underwent reverse transcription to generate cDNA as the sequencing template. Assay used: immunoSEQ multiplex PCR; TCRdb lists only in-frame clones, some missing. The sample gives 30,000 to 40,000 clones, under 65% of which show up once; approximately 1.8% is in the top ten. The authors sorted CD4+ cells into CD25+CD127- cells for a handful of patients. This specimen belongs to a study of CD8+ T cells in alopecia areata. Germline CDR1 reads MNHNS; CDR2 reads SASEGT. V lost 2 bases and J lost 5, with 14 bases in between. The CDR3 consists of 15 residues.

Sequencing used CD4+ Tregs sorted from blood. The chain is built from TRBV6-1 and TRBJ2-3, with D maybe TRBD2 (5 bases). This clonotype was sampled from a human donor with alopecia areata. The CDR3 region is CASSETRYWGDTQYF. CDR3 coding DNA: TGTGCCAGCAGTGAAACTAGGTATTGGGGAGATACGCAGTATTTT.